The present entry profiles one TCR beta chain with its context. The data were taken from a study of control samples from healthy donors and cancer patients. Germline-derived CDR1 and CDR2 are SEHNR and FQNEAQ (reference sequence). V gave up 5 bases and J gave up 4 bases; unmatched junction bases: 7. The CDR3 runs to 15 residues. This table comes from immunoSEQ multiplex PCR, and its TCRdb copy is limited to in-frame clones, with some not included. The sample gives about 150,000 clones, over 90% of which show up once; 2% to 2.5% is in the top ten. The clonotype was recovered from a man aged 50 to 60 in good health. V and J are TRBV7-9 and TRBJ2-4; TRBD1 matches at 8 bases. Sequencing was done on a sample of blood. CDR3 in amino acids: CASSQDQGAKNIQYF. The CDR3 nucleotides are TGTGCCAGCAGCCAAGACCAGGGGGCTAAAAACATTCAGTACTTC.